The entry below gives a single T cell receptor (beta chain) sequence along with its context. Its antigen is still unknown. This CDR3 comprises 14 residues. Per germline, CDR1 SGHNT and CDR2 YENEEA. V was pared by 0 bases and J by 9 bases, with 5 bases of the junction left unmatched. The data stem from a study of cytomegalovirus exposure and HLA in healthy donors. PCR employed 60 Vbeta and 13 Jbeta primers. TCRdb's copy holds only in-frame clones and misses some; the assay was immunoSEQ multiplex PCR. This table holds 150,000 or so clones, over 65% found once. Broader study findings: Later analysis indicated greater clonal expansion among HLA-associated TCR beta chains than among equally common other chains. CMV antigen specificity was confirmed in vitro for a few CMV-associated chains. Earlier results showed most TCR beta V segments being productive about 87% or about 30% of the time. TCR beta V- and J-gene trimming was later associated with a missense DCLRE1C variant.

The sequence came from a woman in her forties in good health and CMV-seronegative. The chain couples TRBV11-3 to TRBJ2-5; 9 nucleotides line up with TRBD2. The specimen sequenced was PBMCs. CDR3 sequence reads: CASSLEASGMAQYF. The CDR3 DNA follows: TGTGCCAGCAGCTTAGAGGCTAGCGGGATGGCCCAGTACTTC. The variable domain in full, completed from reference TRBV11-3 and TRBJ2-5, reads EAGVVQSPRYKIIEKKQPVAFWCNPISGHNTLYWYLQNLGQGPELLIRYENEEAVDDSQLPKDRFSAERLKGVDSTLKIQPAELGDSAVYLCASSLEASGMAQYFGPGTRLLVL.